This T cell receptor (beta chain) was sequenced during a study of cytomegalovirus exposure and HLA in healthy donors. PCR involved 60 Vbeta and 13 Jbeta primers. The method was immunoSEQ multiplex PCR; TCRdb's version includes in-frame clones alone and lacks a portion of them. In the table there are roughly 230,000 clones, 80% to 95% of which are singletons. Germline assignment: CDR1 SEHNR and CDR2 FQNEAQ (reference sequence). Trimming pared 2 bases from V and 6 bases from J, leaving 3 bases between. The CDR3 has 11 residues. Sequencing was performed on PBMCs. This receptor was identified in a girl aged 2-10 years in good health and CMV-seronegative. The V and J genes are TRBV7-9 and TRBJ2-3; no clear D. CDR3 region: CASSLPDTQYF. Here the CDR3 DNA reads TGTGCCAGCAGCTTACCGGATACGCAGTATTTT.